Following are 4 T cell receptor beta chains from one sample sequenced in a study of blood T cell repertoires in COVID-19. Only in-frame clones appear in the TCRdb table, and some are missing; sequencing was by immunoSEQ multiplex PCR. Among about 280,000 clones listed, roughly four fifths were seen once. The specimen sequenced was PBMCs or T cells enriched from blood (not recorded which). Receptor source: a middle-aged man who had been exposed to COVID-19.

This clone appeared once. The V call is TRBV5-6, the J call TRBJ2-2, with D possibly matching TRBD2 (7 bases). Germline CDR1 SGHDT, CDR2 YYEEEE. The length of the CDR3 is 14 residues. Trimming shortened V by 4 bases and J by 3 bases, and 10 bases separated the two germline ends. The CDR3, as DNA: TGTGCCAGCAGCAGGGGGGGTTACACCGGGGAGCTGTTTTTT. It encodes CASSRGGYTGELFF.

On this clone: One junction end disagrees with the germline gene, perhaps due to a read error. This chain's CDR3 is CASSLGQGPQETQYF. The CDR3 region has the DNA TGTGCTAGCAGCTTAGGGCAGGGGCCCCAAGAGACCCAGTACTTC. The gene calls are TRBV7-7 and TRBJ2-5; D is possibly TRBD1 (6 bases). The CDR3 totals 15 residues. The germline V gene has CDR1 SSHAT and CDR2 FNYEAQ (reference sequence).

This sequence joins TRBV5-1 and TRBJ1-1, with TRBD1 matching over 9 bases. The CDR3 sequence is 15 residues long. CDR1 is SGHRS, CDR2 YFSETQ, per germline. J lost 7 bases, V lost 4 bases, and 11 bases had no gene match. The CDR3 sequence is CASSLPGTGRNEAFF. For the CDR3, the DNA is TGCGCCAGCAGCCTCCCCGGGACAGGGCGTAATGAAGCTTTCTTT.

The genes are TRBV20-1 and TRBJ2-7; the match to TRBD2 covers 8 bases. The CDR3 is 14 amino acids. Per the germline V gene, CDR1 is DFQATT and CDR2 is SNEGSKA (reference sequence). J was trimmed by 2 bases and V by 3 bases; bases with no gene match: 6. The CDR3 is CSASAVAGTYEQYF. The CDR3 DNA reads as TGCAGTGCTAGTGCGGTAGCGGGAACCTACGAGCAGTACTTC.